This TCR beta chain was recovered during a study of blood T cell repertoires in COVID-19. Across the whole study: COVID-19 samples collected from the United States, Italy and Spain covered acute and convalescent phases. The cDNA or gDNA used as material had been derived from T cells, B-cell-depleted T cells, or PBMCs.

Germline V gene sequence: CDR1 GTSNPN, CDR2 SVGIG (reference sequence). The length of the CDR3 is 14 residues. Germline trimming cut 3 bases from V and 3 bases from J; bases unmatched to any gene: 5. In the authors' methods: Amplifying reference gene primers gave estimates of nucleated cell counts. The data were produced by immunoSEQ multiplex PCR, yet TCRdb's version contains in-frame clones alone and is incomplete. V, J and clone size are those of that table, while D and trimming were read from the DNA. There are a few hundred thousand clones in the sample; 88% occur only once, and about 4% lies in the top ten.

The material sequenced was peripheral blood. The receptor comes from a man in his fifties or sixties who had recovered from COVID-19. The rearrangement links TRBV30 to TRBJ1-5, with 7 bases aligning to TRBD1. CDR3 sequence: CAWSQTGNNQPQHF. The CDR3 bases are TGTGCCTGGAGCCAGACAGGGAACAATCAGCCCCAGCATTTT.